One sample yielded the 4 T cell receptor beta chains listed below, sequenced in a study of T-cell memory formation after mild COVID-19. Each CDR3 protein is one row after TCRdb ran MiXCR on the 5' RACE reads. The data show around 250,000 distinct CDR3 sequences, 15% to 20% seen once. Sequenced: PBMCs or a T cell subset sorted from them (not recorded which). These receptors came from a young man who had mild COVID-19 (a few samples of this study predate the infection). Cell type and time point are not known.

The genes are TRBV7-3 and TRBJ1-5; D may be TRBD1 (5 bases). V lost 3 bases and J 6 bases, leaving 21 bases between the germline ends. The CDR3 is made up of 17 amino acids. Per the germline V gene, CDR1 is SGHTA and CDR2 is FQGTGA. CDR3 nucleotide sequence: TGTGCCAGCAGCTTCCCCAGGCAGGGAGGTCCTGTTCAGCCCCAGCATTTT. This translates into CASSFPRQGGPVQPQHF.

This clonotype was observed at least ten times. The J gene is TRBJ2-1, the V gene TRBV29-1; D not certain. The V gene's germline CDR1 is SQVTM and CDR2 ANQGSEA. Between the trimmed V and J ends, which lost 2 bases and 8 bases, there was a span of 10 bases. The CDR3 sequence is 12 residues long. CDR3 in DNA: TGCAGCGTTGAAACAGCGTCGGATGAGCAGTTCTTC. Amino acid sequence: CSVETASDEQFF.

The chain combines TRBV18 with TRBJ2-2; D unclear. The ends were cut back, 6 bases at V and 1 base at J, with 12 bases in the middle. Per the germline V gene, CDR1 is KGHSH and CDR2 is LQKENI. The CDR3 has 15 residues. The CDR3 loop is CASSGFRENTGELFF. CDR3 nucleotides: TGTGCCAGCTCCGGATTTAGGGAGAACACCGGGGAGCTGTTTTTT.

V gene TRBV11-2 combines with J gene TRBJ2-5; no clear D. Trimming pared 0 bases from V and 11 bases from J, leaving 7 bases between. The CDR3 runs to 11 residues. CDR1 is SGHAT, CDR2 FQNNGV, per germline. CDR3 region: CASSLDRSQYF. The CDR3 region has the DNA TGTGCCAGCAGCTTAGATCGTTCTCAGTACTTC.